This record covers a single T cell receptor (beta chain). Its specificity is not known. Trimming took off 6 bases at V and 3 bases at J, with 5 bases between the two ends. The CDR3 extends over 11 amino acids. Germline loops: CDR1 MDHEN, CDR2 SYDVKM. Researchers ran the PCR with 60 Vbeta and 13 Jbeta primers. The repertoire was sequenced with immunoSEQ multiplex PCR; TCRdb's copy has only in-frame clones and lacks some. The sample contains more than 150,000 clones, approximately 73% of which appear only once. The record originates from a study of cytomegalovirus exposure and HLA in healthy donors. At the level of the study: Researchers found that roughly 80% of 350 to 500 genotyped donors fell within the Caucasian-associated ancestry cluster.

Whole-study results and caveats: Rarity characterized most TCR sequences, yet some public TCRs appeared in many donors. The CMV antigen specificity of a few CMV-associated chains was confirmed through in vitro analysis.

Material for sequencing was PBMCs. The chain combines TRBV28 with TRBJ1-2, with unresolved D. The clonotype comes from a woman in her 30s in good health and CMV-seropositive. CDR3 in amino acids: CASRRDYGYTF. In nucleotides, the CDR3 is TGTGCCAGCAGGCGGGACTATGGCTACACCTTC.